A selection of T cell receptor beta chains follows, all from one sample in a study of siplizumab effects on memory and regulatory T cells. TCRdb keeps only in-frame clones here, not all; method: immunoSEQ multiplex PCR. The sample has some 20,000 clones, more than 35% seen once. Their antigens remain unidentified. The sequenced material came from CFSE-low (dividing) CD4+ T cells sorted from an allogeneic mixed lymphocyte reaction. The receptors were gathered from a human donor in good health; the cells came from an allogeneic mixed lymphocyte reaction. Both conserved end residues are part of each CDR3. A D gene is named only where the DNA matches it firmly. Where a row states a size, it is once, few, many or the class of an expanded clone; other rows omit it.

NA,NA,TRBJ2-3,TRBV28,CASSFAPGGGSTDTQYF,TGTGCCAGCAGTTTCGCCCCCGGGGGCGGTAGCACAGATACGCAGTATTTT
TRBD1,few,TRBJ2-6,TRBV5-4,CASSDRAGANVLTF,TGTGCCAGCAGCGACAGGGCTGGGGCCAACGTCCTGACTTTC
TRBD1,NA,TRBJ1-1,TRBV4-3,CASSHGTGDAVRHTEAFF,TGCGCCAGCAGTCATGGGACAGGGGACGCGGTCAGGCACACTGAAGCTTTCTTT
NA,NA,TRBJ2-7,TRBV27,CASRGRDYEQYF,TGTGCCAGCAGGGGGCGAGACTACGAGCAGTACTTC
TRBD1,NA,TRBJ2-7,TRBV6-5,CASRQTGVYEQYF,TGTGCCAGCAGGCAGACAGGGGTCTACGAGCAGTACTTC
NA,NA,TRBJ2-3,TRBV11-2,CASSFGYTDTQYF,TGTGCCAGCAGCTTCGGATACACAGATACGCAGTATTTT
NA,NA,TRBJ2-3,TRBV25-1,CASSEGRGGGTDTQYF,TGTGCCAGCAGTGAAGGTAGGGGCGGGGGCACAGATACGCAGTATTTT
NA,few,TRBJ2-7,TRBV7-2,CASSLRGAYEQYF,TGTGCCAGCAGCTTGAGGGGGGCTTACGAGCAGTACTTC
NA,NA,TRBJ2-2,TRBV7-6,CASSSGQVTGELFF,TGTGCCAGCAGCTCGGGACAAGTCACCGGGGAGCTGTTTTTT
TRBD1,once,TRBJ1-1,TRBV23-1,CASSLRDSLMNTEAFF,TGCGCCAGCAGTCTCCGGGACAGCCTCATGAACACTGAAGCTTTCTTT
TRBD1,NA,TRBJ1-4,TRBV5-1,CASSRTGENEKLFF,TGCGCCAGCAGCCGGACAGGGGAGAATGAAAAACTGTTTTTT
NA,few,TRBJ1-2,TRBV7-2,CASSLRQDYGYTF,TGTGCCAGCAGCTTGAGACAGGATTATGGCTACACCTTC
NA,few,TRBJ1-2,TRBV27,CASSPQAVGGYTF,TGTGCCAGCAGTCCCCAAGCTGTGGGCGGCTACACCTTC
TRBD2,NA,TRBJ2-3,TRBV4-1,CASSQDGLAGSTDTQYF,TGCGCCAGCAGCCAAGACGGCTTAGCGGGGAGCACAGATACGCAGTATTTT
NA,few,TRBJ2-7,TRBV11-2,CASSLTRGGNYEQYF,TGTGCCAGCAGCCTGACCAGGGGAGGGAACTACGAGCAGTACTTC
NA,once,TRBJ1-1,TRBV7-2,CASSLVGLGITFF,NA
TRBD2,NA,TRBJ2-5,TRBV6-5,CAVTSVLRETQYF,TGTGCCGTCACTAGCGTTCTTCGGGAGACCCAGTACTTC
NA,NA,TRBJ2-3,TRBV19,CASRTEPSTDTQYF,TGTGCCAGTAGGACAGAGCCTAGCACAGATACGCAGTATTTT
NA,NA,TRBJ1-2,TRBV5-1,CASSTWDQGYSYTF,TGCGCCAGCAGCACTTGGGACCAGGGCTATAGCTACACCTTC
TRBD2,NA,TRBJ2-4,TRBV2,CASSTRTGEGNIQYF,TGTGCCAGCAGTACTCGGACGGGGGAGGGGAACATTCAGTACTTC
TRBD1,NA,TRBJ1-2,TRBV15,CATSDRVSYGYTF,TGTGCCACTTCCGACAGGGTGAGCTATGGCTACACCTTC
TRBD2,NA,TRBJ2-1,TRBV6-8,CASSSLAGNEQFF,TGTGCCAGCAGTTCCCTAGCGGGGAATGAGCAGTTCTTC
NA,many,TRBJ2-3,TRBV11-2,CASSLGVGDTQYF,TGTGCCAGCAGCTTAGGGGTAGGGGATACGCAGTATTTT
TRBD1,NA,TRBJ2-7,TRBV7-2,CASSLSRDRASYEQYF,TGTGCCAGCAGCTTATCACGGGACAGGGCCTCCTACGAGCAGTACTTC
NA,few,TRBJ2-5,TRBV7-2,CASSFSQGETQYF,TGTGCCAGCAGCTTCTCTCAGGGAGAGACCCAGTACTTC
NA,once,TRBJ1-2,TRBV7-8,CASSLRPEANYGYTF,TGTGCCAGCAGCTTAAGGCCGGAAGCTAACTATGGCTACACCTTC
TRBD1,NA,TRBJ2-7,TRBV6-1,CASRRQGAYEQYF,TGTGCCAGCAGGCGACAGGGAGCCTACGAGCAGTACTTC
NA,NA,TRBJ1-5,TRBV28,CASSFDPKNTDYSNQPQHF,TGTGCCAGCAGTTTTGATCCCAAAAATACGGATTATAGCAATCAGCCCCAGCATTTT
NA,NA,TRBJ2-7,TRBV11-2,CASSLDRGSYEQYF,TGTGCCAGCAGCTTAGATCGGGGGAGCTACGAGCAGTACTTC
NA,few,TRBJ1-4,TRBV4-1,CASSQDIVEKLFF,TGCGCCAGCAGCCAAGATATCGTGGAAAAACTGTTTTTT
NA,few,TRBJ2-3,TRBV7-9,CASSLVVGSITDTQYF,TGTGCCAGCAGCTTAGTTGTAGGCAGCATTACAGATACGCAGTATTTT
NA,NA,TRBJ1-1,TRBV5-5,CASSLGGGFPEAFF,TGTGCCAGCAGCTTGGGTGGGGGGTTCCCTGAAGCTTTCTTT
NA,few,TRBJ2-3,TRBV10-3,CAIWQGPSTDTQYF,TGTGCCATCTGGCAGGGACCAAGCACAGATACGCAGTATTTT
NA,NA,TRBJ1-1,TRBV11-1,CASSAGLNTEAFF,TGTGCCAGCAGCGCCGGATTGAACACTGAAGCTTTCTTT
TRBD2,few,TRBJ2-3,TRBV11-2,CASSRLAGSIGTQYF,TGTGCCAGCAGCCGACTAGCGGGGTCTATCGGTACGCAGTATTTT
NA,NA,TRBJ1-4,TRBV5-1,CASSSRTKGEKLFF,TGCGCCAGCAGTTCAAGGACGAAGGGTGAAAAACTGTTTTTT
NA,NA,TRBJ1-2,TRBV5-4,CASSSAAGTEVNYGYTF,TGTGCCAGCAGCTCCGCCGCCGGGACGGAGGTTAACTATGGCTACACCTTC
NA,few,TRBJ2-3,TRBV9,CASSVGGDTQYF,TGTGCCAGCAGCGTAGGGGGCGATACGCAGTATTTT
TRBD1,NA,TRBJ2-3,TRBV6-6,CASTGGDRGTDTQYF,TGTGCCAGCACCGGAGGGGACAGGGGGACAGATACGCAGTATTTT
TRBD2,medium-sized,TRBJ2-3,TRBV7-7,CASSRGAGGTDTQYF,TGTGCCAGCAGCCGTGGGGCGGGGGGCACAGATACGCAGTATTTT
TRBD1,medium-sized,TRBJ1-2,TRBV28,CASSHQGQASYGYTF,TGTGCCAGCAGTCACCAAGGACAGGCTTCTTATGGCTACACCTTC